A single sample gave rise to the 19 T cell receptor beta chains below, sequenced in a study of blood T cells in healthy people across ages. Alongside a J-beta primer mix, a sample-barcoded 5' primer served in a second PCR lasting roughly 7 to 11 cycles. MiXCR, applied by TCRdb to the 5' RACE reads, yields one record per CDR3 protein. The sample contains over 700,000 distinct CDR3 sequences, 40% to 65% of which appear only once. Sequencing used blood. The origin of the receptors is a man at least 80 years old in good health.

This clonotype was observed a single time. The chain recombines TRBV5-1 with TRBJ1-6, with 7 bases matching TRBD1. The CDR3 loop spans 14 amino acids. The germline V gene has CDR1 SGHRS and CDR2 YFSETQ. The V segment lost 5 bases and the J segment 7 bases; nucleotides outside the gene matches: 6. The CDR3 coding sequence is TGCGCCAGCAGTAAAGACAGGGTGAATTCACCCCTCCACTTT. This translates into CASSKDRVNSPLHF.

The rearrangement uses TRBV6-6 and TRBJ2-5; D is possibly TRBD2 (5 bases). Germline CDR1 and CDR2: MNHNY and SVGAGI (reference sequence). The CDR3 spans 14 residues. With 5 bases removed from V and 5 bases from J, the gap between germline ends came to 15 bases. The CDR3: CASSPGPQRETQYF. The CDR3 region has the DNA TGTGCCAGCAGTCCCGGACCGCAGCGGGAGACCCAGTACTTC.

The V call is TRBV5-1, the J call TRBJ2-3; tentative D call: TRBD2 (6 bases). Per germline, CDR1 SGHRS and CDR2 YFSETQ. Between the trimmed V and J ends, which lost 4 bases and 0 bases, there was a span of 15 bases. CDR3 length: 16 residues. The CDR3 protein is CASSRFSGTSTDTQYF. As DNA, the CDR3 is TGCGCCAGCAGCCGTTTTAGCGGAACTAGCACAGATACGCAGTATTTT.

The chain recombines TRBV20-1 with TRBJ2-1, with 9 bases identical to TRBD1. The germline gives CDR1 DFQATT, CDR2 SNEGSKA (reference sequence). The CDR3 runs 16 residues. V lost 3 bases and J lost 0; bases outside the gene matches: 6. CDR3 sequence: CSASRTGESSYNEQFF. CDR3 DNA sequence: TGCAGTGCTAGTCGGACAGGGGAGAGCTCCTACAATGAGCAGTTCTTC.

This clonotype was recorded only once. The genes are TRBV5-1 and TRBJ2-7; 8 positions agree with TRBD1. The CDR3 sequence is 15 residues long. The trim removed 3 bases at V and 5 bases at J, leaving 10 bases unmatched. Germline assignment: CDR1 SGHRS and CDR2 YFSETQ. The CDR3, as DNA: TGCGCCAGCAGCTACGGGACAGGCGGTCGGGACGAGCAGTACTTC. Protein: CASSYGTGGRDEQYF.

The rearrangement links TRBV12-3 or TRBV12-4 to TRBJ2-2; 9 bases are a match to TRBD2. V gave up 0 bases and J gave up 4 bases; unmatched junction bases: 9. The CDR3 sequence is 18 residues long. CDR3 DNA: TGTGCCAGCAGTTTAGCGTGGTTAGCGGGAGCGGTCACCGGGGAGCTGTTTTTT. It yields the protein CASSLAWLAGAVTGELFF.

V usage is TRBV5-1 and J usage is TRBJ2-7, with 7 positions matching TRBD1. J was trimmed by 3 bases and V by 5 bases; bases with no gene match: 5. Germline-derived CDR1 and CDR2 are SGHRS and YFSETQ. The CDR3 runs to 13 residues. The CDR3 region has the DNA TGCGCCAGCAGTAACCCAGGGGGCTACGAGCAGTACTTC. This sequence encodes CASSNPGGYEQYF.

This clonotype was picked up a small number of times. The chain joins TRBV18 to TRBJ2-7; TRBD1 aligns across 8 bases. Germline V gene sequence: CDR1 KGHSH, CDR2 LQKENI. The CDR3 loop spans 16 amino acids. V lost 3 bases, J lost 0 bases, and 7 bases stayed unmatched. The CDR3, as DNA: TGTGCCAGCTCACCCCCCGGGACAGGCGCCTCCTACGAGCAGTACTTC. This encodes CASSPPGTGASYEQYF.

This chain connects TRBV9 to TRBJ2-7; 7 bases are shared with TRBD2. The DNA matches TRBJ2-5 better at its end, which makes the J call doubtful. Germline values: CDR1 SGDLS, CDR2 YYNGEE. This CDR3 spans 13 amino acids. The CDR3 loop reads CASSGGSLETQYF. The CDR3 region has the DNA TGTGCCAGCAGCGGCGGGAGTTTGGAGACCCAGTACTTC.

Only a few counts were recorded for this clonotype. This chain links TRBV4-1 with TRBJ2-7, with TRBD2 matching over 11 bases. Germline-derived CDR1 and CDR2 are MGHRA and YSYEKL. After removal of 1 base from V and 1 base from J, the junction contained 6 bases not matched to a gene. This CDR3 is built from 17 residues. CDR3 in amino acids: CASSQGGGLAGSYEQYF. For the CDR3, the DNA is TGCGCCAGCAGCCAAGGGGGTGGACTAGCGGGTTCCTACGAGCAGTACTTC.

The chain carries TRBV7-2 and TRBJ2-7; D not certain. Trimming pared 3 bases from V and 0 bases from J, leaving 9 bases between. This CDR3 spans 14 amino acids. Per the germline V gene, CDR1 is SGHTA and CDR2 is FQGNSA. The CDR3, as DNA: TGTGCCAGCAGCTTCCCTGGGTACTCCTACGAGCAGTACTTC. As protein: CASSFPGYSYEQYF.

In this sample, this clonotype turned up once. The chain is built from TRBV7-2 and TRBJ2-5, with D possibly matching TRBD1 (5 bases). The J call may be faulty, since TRBJ2-7 better matches the DNA end. The CDR3 sequence is 13 residues long. CDR1 and CDR2 from the germline V gene are SGHTA and FQGNSA. The CDR3 region has the DNA TGTGCCAGCAGCTCTCTTGGACAAGCCGAGCAGTACTTC. Its protein product is CASSSLGQAEQYF.

The chain has TRBV5-1 and TRBJ2-5; 12 bases align to TRBD2. Trimming cost V 3 bases and J 4 bases; bases outside gene matches: 7. Germline V gene data show CDR1 as SGHRS and CDR2 as YFSETQ. This CDR3 region has 16 residues. The CDR3 spells CASSSTSGSVLETQYF. The CDR3 nucleotides read TGCGCCAGCAGCTCGACTAGCGGGAGCGTACTAGAGACCCAGTACTTC.

The chain is built from TRBV15 and TRBJ2-1; TRBD2 matches 12 bases. CDR1 LNHNV and CDR2 YYDKDF come from the germline V gene (reference sequence). The CDR3 is 16 residues long. Trimming removed 0 bases from V and 8 bases from J; junction bases left unmatched: 5. In DNA, the CDR3 is TGTGCCACCAGCAGAGAGCGGACTAGCGGGAACGATGAGCAGTTCTTC. It codes for CATSRERTSGNDEQFF.

This clonotype was seen a few times. The chain is built from TRBV9 and TRBJ2-3, with TRBD2 matching over 9 bases. CDR1 and CDR2 from the germline V gene are SGDLS and YYNGEE. V shed 4 bases and J 6 bases; nucleotides not matched to a gene: 12. This CDR3 contains 16 residues. CDR3 residues: CASSYGSSGVGDTQYF. The CDR3 DNA sequence: TGTGCCAGCAGCTACGGCTCTAGCGGGGTCGGGGATACGCAGTATTTT.

The chain uses TRBV20-1 and TRBJ2-1, with D tentatively TRBD1 (6 bases). Germline V gene lookup returns CDR1 DFQATT and CDR2 SNEGSKA (reference sequence). V was pared by 1 base and J by 10 bases, with 23 bases between. The CDR3 extends over 16 amino acids. CDR3: CSARGWRQVNSYEQFF. Written as DNA, the CDR3 is TGCAGTGCTAGAGGCTGGAGACAGGTGAACTCCTACGAGCAGTTCTTC.

At least ten counts were recorded for this clonotype. The chain carries TRBV27 and TRBJ2-7; the D gene is possibly TRBD2 (5 bases). There are 15 residues in the CDR3. Germline loops: CDR1 MNHEY, CDR2 SMNVEV (reference sequence). V was shortened by 6 bases and J by 2 bases, with 17 bases between the two germline ends. The CDR3 DNA reads TGTGCCAGCAGCCGCCTGGCGGGTCCAACCTACGAGCAGTACTTC. Translated, it gives CASSRLAGPTYEQYF.

The chain links TRBV7-2 to TRBJ1-1, with D unclear. The V gene lost 2 bases and the J gene lost 10 bases, with 14 bases spanning the gap. There are 13 residues in the CDR3. Germline lookup yields CDR1 SGHTA and CDR2 FQGNSA. This CDR3 reads CASSLRGNWGAFF. DNA of the CDR3: TGTGCCAGCAGCTTAAGAGGAAACTGGGGAGCTTTCTTT.

The chain links TRBV2 to TRBJ2-7; D is possibly TRBD2 (6 bases). The V and J ends lost 6 bases and 5 bases respectively, with 17 bases between them. This CDR3 is 14 amino acids long. Germline loops: CDR1 SNHLY, CDR2 FYNNEI. The CDR3 coding sequence is TGTGCCAGCAGGCCCCTAGCGATGAGGAACGAGCAGTACTTC. Residues: CASRPLAMRNEQYF. The variable domain in full, with the rest retrieved from reference TRBV2 and TRBJ2-7, is EPEVTQTPSHQVTQMGQEVILRCVPISNHLYFYWYRQILGQKVEFLVSFYNNEISEKSEIFDDQFSVERPDGSNFTLKIRSTKLEDSAMYFCASRPLAMRNEQYFGPGTRLTVT.